Shown below are 5 T cell receptor beta chains from a single sample sequenced in a study of OX40 agonist ivuxolimab in advanced cancers. Library preparation was by the immunoSEQ multiplex PCR assay. What TCRdb holds here is the immuneACCESS table cut down to in-frame rearrangements. Part of the clones is not present; checked against another copy, under half of the missing clones reflect an unresolved V gene, and the others are unexplained. The sample has tens of thousands of clones on record, roughly nine tenths of them singletons. The ten largest make up approximately 1.4% of the sample. The material was CD4+ or CD8+ T cells sorted from blood, obtained in a trial of the OX40 agonist ivuxolimab. The receptors were sampled from an adult with an advanced solid tumor such as melanoma, head and neck, liver or kidney cancer.

The chain links TRBV5-1 to TRBJ2-5, with 7 bases matching TRBD2. From germline, CDR1 is SGHRS and CDR2 YFSETQ. The CDR3 runs 13 residues. With V trimmed by 7 bases and J by 3 bases, 6 bases remained unmatched. CDR3 bases: TGCGCCAGCTCCTGGGGGGGAGAAGAGACCCAGTACTTC. Translation gives CASSWGGEETQYF.

The CDR3 sequence: CASSLAGGGSYEQYF. Here the CDR3 DNA reads TGTGCCAGCAGCTTGGCCGGCGGGGGCTCCTACGAGCAGTACTTC. The chain joins TRBV7-9 to TRBJ2-7; 7 bases agree with TRBD2. The J segment lost 0 bases and the V segment lost 3 bases, leaving 5 bases of the junction unmatched. This CDR3 is built from 15 residues. Germline V gives CDR1 SEHNR, CDR2 FQNEAQ (reference sequence).

V and J are TRBV10-1 and TRBJ2-3; 7 nucleotides line up with TRBD2. This CDR3 has 15 residues. J was trimmed by 2 bases and V by 6 bases; bases with no gene match: 8. CDR1 and CDR2 from the germline V gene are WNHNN and SYGVQD (reference sequence). The CDR3 DNA reads as TGCGCCAGCAGCGGGGGGTCAGGGTTCACAGATACGCAGTATTTT. Translated: CASSGGSGFTDTQYF.

This chain's CDR3 is CAGQSSNQPQHF. The CDR3 nucleotides read TGTGCCGGACAGTCTAGCAATCAGCCCCAGCATTTT. This chain uses TRBV28 with TRBJ1-5, with D possibly being TRBD1 (6 bases). The germline gives CDR1 MDHEN, CDR2 SYDVKM. This CDR3 comprises 12 residues. Trimming removed 11 bases at V and 0 bases at J, with 8 bases between. The variable domain in full, completed from reference TRBV28 and TRBJ1-5, reads DVKVTQSSRYLVKRTGEKVFLECVQDMDHENMFWYRQDPGLGLRLIYFSYDVKMKEKGDIPEGYSVSREKKERFSLILESASTNQTSMYLCAGQSSNQPQHFGDGTRLSIL.

This clone showed up just once. The chain couples TRBV19 to TRBJ2-2, with no clear D. Looked up from germline, CDR1 is LNHDA and CDR2 is SQIVND (reference sequence). The V gene lost 3 bases and the J gene lost 2 bases, with 7 bases spanning the gap. The length of the CDR3 is 14 residues. CDR3 sequence: CASSIQENTGELFF. In nucleotides, the CDR3 is TGTGCCAGTAGTATCCAGGAAAACACCGGGGAGCTGTTTTTT.